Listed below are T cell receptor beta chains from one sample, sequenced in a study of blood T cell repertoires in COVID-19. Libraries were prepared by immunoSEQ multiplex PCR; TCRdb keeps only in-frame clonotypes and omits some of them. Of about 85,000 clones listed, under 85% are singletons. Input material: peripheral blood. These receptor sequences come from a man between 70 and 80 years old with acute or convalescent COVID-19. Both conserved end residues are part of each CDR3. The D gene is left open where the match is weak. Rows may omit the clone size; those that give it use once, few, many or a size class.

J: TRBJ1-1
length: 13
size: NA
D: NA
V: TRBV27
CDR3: CASIDRLNTEAFF
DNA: TGTGCCAGCATTGACAGGTTGAACACTGAAGCTTTCTTT

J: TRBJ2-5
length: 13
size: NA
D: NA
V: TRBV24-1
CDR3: CATRGGQFGTQYF
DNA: TGTGCCACCAGAGGTGGACAATTTGGGACCCAGTACTTC

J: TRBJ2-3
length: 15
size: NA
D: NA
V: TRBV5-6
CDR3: CASTQRRTAGDTQYF
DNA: TGTGCCAGCACCCAGAGAAGGACGGCGGGAGATACGCAGTATTTT

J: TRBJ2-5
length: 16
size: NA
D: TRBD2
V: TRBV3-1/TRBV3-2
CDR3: CASSQGSWGGQETQYF
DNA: TGTGCCAGCAGCCAAGGGTCCTGGGGGGGCCAAGAGACCCAGTACTTC

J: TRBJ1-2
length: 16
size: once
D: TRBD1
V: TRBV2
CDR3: CASREILPGTANGYTF
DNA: TGTGCCAGCAGGGAAATCCTCCCCGGGACAGCGAATGGCTACACCTTC

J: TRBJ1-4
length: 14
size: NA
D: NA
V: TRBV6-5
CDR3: CASSYTRAEEKLFF
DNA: TGTGCCAGCAGTTACACGAGGGCCGAGGAAAAACTGTTTTTT

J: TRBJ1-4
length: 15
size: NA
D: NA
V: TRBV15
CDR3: CATSTLTGGREKLFF
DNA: TGTGCCACCAGCACCTTGACGGGGGGCAGAGAAAAACTGTTTTTT

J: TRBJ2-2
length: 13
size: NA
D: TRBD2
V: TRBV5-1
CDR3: CATSGGAAGELFF
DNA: TGCGCCACCAGCGGGGGGGCCGCCGGGGAGCTGTTTTTT

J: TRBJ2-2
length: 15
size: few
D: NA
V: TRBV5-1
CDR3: CASSLGGSNTGELFF
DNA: TGCGCCAGCAGCTTGGGCGGATCGAACACCGGGGAGCTGTTTTTT

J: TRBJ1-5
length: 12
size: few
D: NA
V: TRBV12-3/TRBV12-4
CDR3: CATRSEEQPQHF
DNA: TGTGCCACCAGGTCTGAGGAACAGCCCCAGCATTTT

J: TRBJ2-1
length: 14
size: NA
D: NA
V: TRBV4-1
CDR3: CASSQERFVNEQFF
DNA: TGCGCCAGCAGCCAAGAACGGTTCGTGAATGAGCAGTTCTTC

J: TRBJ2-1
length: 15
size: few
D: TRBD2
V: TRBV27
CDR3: CASRGSGGLFGEQFF
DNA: TGTGCCAGCAGGGGTAGCGGGGGGTTATTCGGTGAGCAGTTCTTC

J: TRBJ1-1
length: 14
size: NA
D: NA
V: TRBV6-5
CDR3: CASSYSRQDTEAFF
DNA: TGTGCCAGCAGTTACTCGAGGCAAGACACTGAAGCTTTCTTT

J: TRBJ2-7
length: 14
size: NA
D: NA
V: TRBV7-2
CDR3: CASSLEQASYEQYF
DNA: TGTGCCAGCAGCTTAGAACAGGCAAGTTACGAGCAGTACTTC

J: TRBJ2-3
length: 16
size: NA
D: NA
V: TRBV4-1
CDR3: CASSQEPTGTTDTQYF
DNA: TGCGCCAGCAGCCAAGAGCCCACAGGGACCACAGATACGCAGTATTTT

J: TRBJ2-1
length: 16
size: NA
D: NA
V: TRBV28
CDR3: CASSGLETSSYNEQFF
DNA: TGTGCCAGCAGTGGGCTGGAGACTAGCTCCTACAATGAGCAGTTCTTC

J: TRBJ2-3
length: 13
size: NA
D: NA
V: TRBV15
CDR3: CATSRQGRDTQYF
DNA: TGTGCCACCAGCCGTCAAGGGAGAGATACGCAGTATTTT

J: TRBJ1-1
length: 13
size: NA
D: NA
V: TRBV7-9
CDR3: CASSFGRDGEAFF
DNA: TGTGCCAGCAGCTTCGGCAGGGATGGTGAAGCTTTCTTT

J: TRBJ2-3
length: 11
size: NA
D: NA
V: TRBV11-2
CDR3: CASTERDTQYF
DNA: TGTGCCAGCACCGAGCGGGATACGCAGTATTTT

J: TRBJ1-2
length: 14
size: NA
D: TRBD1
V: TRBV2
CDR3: CASRGNRGNYGYTF
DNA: TGTGCCAGTAGAGGGAACAGGGGGAACTATGGCTACACCTTC

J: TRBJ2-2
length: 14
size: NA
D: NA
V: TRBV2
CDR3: CASSERWNTGELFF
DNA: TGTGCCAGCAGTGAGAGGTGGAACACCGGGGAGCTGTTTTTT

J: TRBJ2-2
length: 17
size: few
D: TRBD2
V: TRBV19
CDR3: CASSISSGGANTGELFF
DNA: TGTGCCAGTAGTATATCCAGCGGGGGGGCGAACACCGGGGAGCTGTTTTTT

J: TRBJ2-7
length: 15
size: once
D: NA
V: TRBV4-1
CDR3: CASSQEVRGIYEQYF
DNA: TGCGCCAGCAGCCAAGAGGTACGCGGGATCTACGAGCAGTACTTC

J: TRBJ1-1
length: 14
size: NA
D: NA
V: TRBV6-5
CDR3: CASSYSGRANEAFF
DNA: TGTGCCAGCAGTTACTCAGGCAGGGCGAACGAAGCTTTCTTT

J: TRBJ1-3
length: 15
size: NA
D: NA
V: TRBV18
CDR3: CASSSAQGTGNTIYF
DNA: TGTGCCAGCTCATCCGCCCAGGGAACTGGAAACACCATATATTTT

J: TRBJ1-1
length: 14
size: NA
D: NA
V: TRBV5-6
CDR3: CASKLRDTNTEAFF
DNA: TGTGCCAGCAAGCTCCGGGACACTAACACTGAAGCTTTCTTT

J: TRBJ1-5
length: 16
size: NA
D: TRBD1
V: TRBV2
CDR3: CASSPLGQGGNQPQHF
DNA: TGTGCCAGCAGTCCCCTGGGACAGGGGGGGAATCAGCCCCAGCATTTT

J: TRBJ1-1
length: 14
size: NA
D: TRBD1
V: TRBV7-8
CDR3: CASSLSTGGSEAFF
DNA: TGTGCCAGCAGCTTAAGCACAGGGGGCTCTGAAGCTTTCTTT